Shown below are 21 T cell receptor beta chains from a single sample sequenced in a study of CD8+CD57+ T cells in acquired aplastic anemia. According to the study, genomic DNA was the template for TCR beta VDJ and CDR3 profiling. TCRdb redid the calling of the reads with MiXCR, one entry per CDR3 protein. The sample lists around 200,000 distinct CDR3 sequences, approximately 60% occurring once. The sample taken for sequencing was sorted CD4+, CD8+, or CD8+CD57+ T cells (not recorded which) from PBMCs. Receptors originate from a human donor in good health.

This rearrangement joins TRBV15 to TRBJ2-7; D unclear. The V gene lost 0 bases and the J gene lost 3 bases, with 6 bases spanning the gap. CDR3 size: 13 residues. Germline V gene data show CDR1 as LNHNV and CDR2 as YYDKDF (reference sequence). For the CDR3, the DNA is TGTGCCACCAGCAGAGATACCCTCTACGAGCAGTACTTC. It yields the protein CATSRDTLYEQYF.

The genes are TRBV2 and TRBJ2-2; D may be TRBD2 (5 bases). Trimming removed 7 bases at V and 2 bases at J, with 11 bases between. Looked up from germline, CDR1 is SNHLY and CDR2 is FYNNEI. The CDR3 extends over 14 amino acids. The CDR3, as DNA: TGTGCCAGCATGCTCGGGATTAACACCGGGGAGCTGTTTTTT. It translates to CASMLGINTGELFF.

This chain uses TRBV2 with TRBJ2-5; 9 nucleotides match TRBD1. CDR3 length equals 16 residues. V was pared by 6 bases and J by 2 bases, with 10 bases of the junction left unmatched. The germline CDR1 and CDR2 sequences are SNHLY and FYNNEI. The CDR3 coding sequence is TGTGCCAGCAGCGCCTGGGACAGGGTAGGGCAAGAGACCCAGTACTTC. This encodes CASSAWDRVGQETQYF.

The rearrangement uses TRBV11-3 and TRBJ2-1, with TRBD1 matching 9 bases. The germline V gene encodes CDR1 SGHNT and CDR2 YENEEA. With 5 bases clipped from V and 3 bases from J, the junction kept 11 bases outside the gene matches. The CDR3 extends over 17 amino acids. For the CDR3, the DNA is TGTGCCAGCAGCCCTTCCCCCTGGGACAGGGTCTACAATGAGCAGTTCTTC. It is translated as CASSPSPWDRVYNEQFF.

This sequence joins TRBV15 and TRBJ2-2; D assignment may be TRBD1 or TRBD2 (5 bases each). The length of the CDR3 is 16 residues. Germline V gives CDR1 LNHNV, CDR2 YYDKDF (reference sequence). V lost 2 bases, J lost 3 bases, and 13 bases lay in between. Here the CDR3 DNA reads TGTGCCACCAGCAGATTTCCCGGGACGGACACCGGGGAGCTGTTTTTT. This encodes CATSRFPGTDTGELFF.

This clonotype showed up just a few times. A read error is possible here, since a much larger clone lies one base away. The genes are TRBV7-6 and TRBJ1-5; maybe TRBD1 (5 bases). Trimming shortened V by 5 bases and J by 4 bases, and 9 bases separated the two germline ends. The germline CDR1 and CDR2 sequences are SGHVS and FNYEAQ. This CDR3 spans 13 amino acids. The CDR3 loop is CASSPQENQPQHF. The CDR3 DNA follows: TGTGCCAGCAGCCCACAGGAGAATCAGCCCCAGCATTTT.

The CDR3 loop is CATRPGLAGSSTDTQYF. The DNA for the CDR3 is TGTGCCACACGGCCCGGACTAGCGGGCTCTAGCACAGATACGCAGTATTTT. J is TRBJ2-3 and V is TRBV15; 11 nucleotides agree with TRBD2. Germline values: CDR1 LNHNV, CDR2 YYDKDF (reference sequence). Trimming cost V 9 bases and J 0 bases; bases outside gene matches: 11. The CDR3 spans 17 residues.

The chain recombines TRBV29-1 with TRBJ2-1; TRBD1 aligns across 7 bases. The J segment lost 7 bases and the V segment lost 0 bases, leaving 9 bases of the junction unmatched. From germline, CDR1 is SQVTM and CDR2 ANQGSEA. The CDR3 sequence is 15 residues long. The CDR3 coding sequence is TGCAGCGTTGAAGATTTCCCCTCCAGGGGGAATGAGCAGTTCTTC. Translating it yields CSVEDFPSRGNEQFF.

The chain couples TRBV5-1 to TRBJ2-7; either TRBD1 or TRBD2 may supply D (5 bases each). With 4 bases removed from V and 0 bases from J, the gap between germline ends came to 11 bases. There are 14 residues in the CDR3. Per germline, CDR1 SGHRS and CDR2 YFSETQ. The CDR3 region is CASSRDASSYEQYF. CDR3 coding DNA: TGCGCCAGCAGCAGGGACGCCAGCTCCTACGAGCAGTACTTC.

The rearrangement joins TRBV7-9 to TRBJ2-5; D perhaps matches TRBD2 (6 bases). The CDR3 extends over 17 amino acids. V gave up 6 bases and J gave up 4 bases, with 24 bases separating them. Germline-derived CDR1 and CDR2 are SEHNR and FQNEAQ (reference sequence). The CDR3 loop reads CASRPVEAAGRRETQYF. The CDR3 DNA reads TGTGCCAGCAGACCCGTCGAGGCTGCGGGGCGTCGAGAGACCCAGTACTTC.

This clonotype was picked up many times. This rearrangement joins TRBV5-1 to TRBJ2-2, with no clear D. The CDR3 runs to 13 residues. Trimming took 6 bases from V and 3 from J, leaving 9 bases between them. Germline V gene lookup returns CDR1 SGHRS and CDR2 YFSETQ. Here the CDR3 reads CASTDPDTGELFF. CDR3 sequence (DNA): TGCGCCAGCACGGACCCCGACACCGGGGAGCTGTTTTTT.

The J gene is TRBJ2-2, the V gene TRBV20-1, with 11 bases identical to TRBD1. CDR1 is DFQATT, CDR2 SNEGSKA, per germline (reference sequence). The CDR3 has 17 residues. V lost 6 bases, J lost 4 bases, and 13 bases stayed unmatched. The CDR3 loop is CSATFGQGAGGTGELFF. CDR3 nucleotides: TGCAGTGCCACTTTCGGACAGGGGGCGGGTGGCACCGGGGAGCTGTTTTTT.

This chain uses TRBV12-3 or TRBV12-4 with TRBJ1-2; no clear D gene. The ends were cut back, 4 bases at V and 4 bases at J, with 19 bases in the middle. The CDR3 has 16 amino acids. CDR3 loop: CASSSANTGALYGYTF. CDR3 in DNA: TGTGCCAGCAGTTCGGCCAACACGGGAGCCCTCTATGGCTACACCTTC.

This clonotype occurred many times. In nucleotides, the CDR3 is TGTGCCAGCAGCGTAGACGGAGATACGCAGTATTTT. Its protein product is CASSVDGDTQYF. The chain employs TRBV9 and TRBJ2-3; D unclear. Germline assignment: CDR1 SGDLS and CDR2 YYNGEE. V was shortened by 0 bases and J by 5 bases, with 4 bases between the two germline ends. The CDR3 length is 12 residues.

The genes are TRBV5-1 and TRBJ1-1, with no clear D. This CDR3 comprises 14 residues. V dropped 3 bases and J dropped 2 bases, with 11 bases sitting between them. Germline CDR1 is SGHRS and CDR2 is YFSETQ. CDR3 protein: CASSSFVANTEAFF. As DNA, the CDR3 is TGCGCCAGCAGCTCCTTTGTGGCCAACACTGAAGCTTTCTTT.

The chain has TRBV24-1 and TRBJ2-1; D gene ambiguous. The germline gives CDR1 KGHDR, CDR2 SFDVKD. Trimming stripped 10 bases from V and 9 bases from J, with 15 bases between. The CDR3 runs 12 residues. CDR3 sequence (DNA): TGTGCCACTCGTGATTCGGAGAGTGAGCAGTTCTTC. Translating gives CATRDSESEQFF.

This clonotype was seen ten or more times. The chain uses TRBV24-1 and TRBJ2-1; the match to TRBD2 covers 10 bases. The germline V gene encodes CDR1 KGHDR and CDR2 SFDVKD. The V and J ends lost 0 bases and 0 bases, in that order; junction bases with no gene match: 7. This CDR3 comprises 19 residues. CDR3 region: CATSDLVPEREGSYNEQFF. In DNA, the CDR3 is TGTGCCACCAGTGATTTGGTCCCGGAGCGGGAGGGCTCCTACAATGAGCAGTTCTTC.

Comment on this clonotype: Given the absence of the conserved phenylalanine or tryptophan at the CDR3 end, a read error is likely. The limits of the CDR3 on the DNA are not certain, so only TCRdb's listed CDR3 is given. The rearrangement joins TRBV5-1 to TRBJ2-3; the D call of TRBD2 is as the table states it, not checked on the DNA. Germline CDR1 SGHRS, CDR2 YFSETQ. The CDR3 totals 15 residues, both ends included. This chain's CDR3 is CASSRGGGKHRYAVV.

The chain employs TRBV5-1 and TRBJ2-3; TRBD2 matches at 9 bases. Germline V lookup: CDR1 SGHRS, CDR2 YFSETQ. This CDR3 is built from 14 residues. V lost 2 bases, J lost 6 bases, and 4 bases stayed unmatched. The chain's CDR3 is CASSFIAGVDTQYF. CDR3 bases: TGCGCCAGCAGCTTCATAGCGGGAGTGGATACGCAGTATTTT. Complete variable domain (other parts from reference TRBV5-1 and TRBJ2-3): KAGVTQTPRYLIKTRGQQVTLSCSPISGHRSVSWYQQTPGQGLQFLFEYFSETQRNKGNFPGRFSGRQFSNSRSEMNVSTLELGDSALYLCASSFIAGVDTQYFGPGTRLTVL.

The chain joins TRBV29-1 to TRBJ2-7, with 9 bases identical to TRBD2. The CDR3 contains 14 residues. Germline V gives CDR1 SQVTM, CDR2 ANQGSEA. V lost 1 base and J lost 4; bases outside the gene matches: 5. CDR3 sequence reads: CSVEASGIGYEQYF. In nucleotides, the CDR3 is TGCAGCGTTGAAGCTAGCGGGATTGGATACGAGCAGTACTTC.

The chain has TRBV10-3 and TRBJ2-2; D may be TRBD1 (5 bases). Germline V gene lookup returns CDR1 ENHRY and CDR2 SYGVKD. This CDR3 is 11 amino acids long. The germline V and J ends were trimmed by 10 bases and 5 bases, with 8 bases remaining between them. This CDR3 is CATRQTGELFF. The CDR3 nucleotides are TGTGCCACTAGACAGACCGGGGAGCTGTTTTTT.